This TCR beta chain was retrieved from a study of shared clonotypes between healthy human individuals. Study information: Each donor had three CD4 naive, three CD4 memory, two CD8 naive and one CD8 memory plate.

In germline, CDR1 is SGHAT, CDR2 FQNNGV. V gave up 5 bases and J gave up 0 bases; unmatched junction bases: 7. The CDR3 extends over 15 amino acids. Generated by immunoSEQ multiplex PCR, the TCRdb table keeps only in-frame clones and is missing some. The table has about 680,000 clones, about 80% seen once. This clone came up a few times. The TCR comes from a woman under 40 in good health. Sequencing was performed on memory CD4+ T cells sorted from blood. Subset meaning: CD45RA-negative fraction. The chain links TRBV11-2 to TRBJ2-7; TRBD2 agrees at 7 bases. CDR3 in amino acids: CASSTRLAASYEQYF. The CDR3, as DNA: TGTGCCAGCAGCACCCGTCTAGCGGCCTCCTACGAGCAGTACTTC.